This passage covers 5 T cell receptor beta chains from one sample sequenced in a study of graft-versus-host responses after intestinal transplantation. Some clones are missing from TCRdb's copy, which holds only in-frame ones; the method was immunoSEQ multiplex PCR. The sample shows almost 15,000 clones, 67% of them seen only once. Once graft tissue had been processed, intraepithelial and lamina propria lymphocytes were released. Specimen: ileum tissue, collected around 730 days after intestinal transplantation. These receptors were taken from a human patient who received an intestinal transplant, so some T cells may come from the graft donor.

The V gene is TRBV18, the J gene TRBJ2-7; a weak D match, TRBD1 (7 bases). V lost 0 bases and J lost 2, with 14 bases in between. Germline CDR1 reads KGHSH; CDR2 reads LQKENI. The length of the CDR3 is 16 residues. This CDR3 is CASSPPEAGGPYEQYF. The DNA of the CDR3 is TGTGCCAGCTCACCACCGGAGGCAGGGGGGCCCTACGAGCAGTACTTC.

Only a few counts were recorded for this clone. The chain carries TRBV5-4 and TRBJ1-3, with 9 positions matching TRBD1. CDR1 is SGHNT, CDR2 YYREEE, per germline (reference sequence). This CDR3 region has 17 residues. With V trimmed by 3 bases and J by 3 bases, 10 bases remained unmatched. For the CDR3, the DNA is TGTGCCAGCAGCTCAGGCCTGGGACAGGGCGGTGGAAACACCATATATTTT. Protein: CASSSGLGQGGGNTIYF.

This clone occurred a few times. Additional DNA sequences in this sample encode the identical CDR3. The chain joins TRBV2 to TRBJ1-2; TRBD1 is a possible D gene (6 bases). Trimming shortened V by 2 bases and J by 8 bases, and 9 bases separated the two germline ends. This CDR3 spans 12 amino acids. Germline assignment: CDR1 SNHLY and CDR2 FYNNEI. The CDR3 region has the DNA TGTGCCAGCAGTGAAAACAGGGTGGGCTACACCTTC. It codes for CASSENRVGYTF.

The chain couples TRBV16 to TRBJ1-2; D may be TRBD1 (5 bases). The V end lost 4 bases, the J end lost 4 bases, and 13 bases lay between the germline ends. Germline V CDR1 and CDR2: KGHSY, FQNENV. The CDR3 loop spans 14 amino acids. CDR3 residues: CASSRDSGLYGYTF. The DNA for the CDR3 is TGTGCCAGCAGCCGCGACAGTGGGCTCTATGGCTACACCTTC.

This rearrangement joins TRBV4-3 to TRBJ2-5; TRBD2 agrees at 9 bases. V lost 0 bases, J lost 4 bases, and 6 bases stayed unmatched. Germline V gene sequence: CDR1 LGHNA, CDR2 YSLEER. The CDR3 totals 16 residues. The CDR3 DNA follows: TGCGCCAGCAGCCAAGAACGGGCTAGCGGGGCAGAGACCCAGTACTTC. It yields the protein CASSQERASGAETQYF.